This record covers a single T cell receptor (beta chain). This entry comes from a study of blood T cell repertoires in COVID-19. Background on the study: Samples came from the United States, Italy and Spain, spanning acute and convalescent COVID-19. In each case, the material was cDNA or gDNA derived from T cells, B-cell-depleted T cells, or PBMCs.

Cohort placement rested on clinical history that participants reported themselves. The protocol was immunoSEQ multiplex PCR, while the TCRdb copy is restricted to in-frame clones and leaves out a portion. The data show about 250,000 clones, about 88% seen once. The germline V gene encodes CDR1 SGHRS and CDR2 YFSETQ. This CDR3 region has 15 residues. V was pared by 2 bases and J by 6 bases, with 8 bases of the junction left unmatched. The rearrangement uses TRBV5-1 and TRBJ1-2, with 9 bases lining up with TRBD1. This receptor was obtained from a woman aged 45-59 years who had recovered from COVID-19. Sequencing used PBMCs or T cells enriched from blood (not recorded which). The CDR3 nucleotides are TGCGCCAGCAGCTTAAAAACAGGGGGCGAAAATGGCTACACCTTC. Translated: CASSLKTGGENGYTF. The whole variable domain, filled in from reference TRBV5-1 and TRBJ1-2, reads KAGVTQTPRYLIKTRGQQVTLSCSPISGHRSVSWYQQTPGQGLQFLFEYFSETQRNKGNFPGRFSGRQFSNSRSEMNVSTLELGDSALYLCASSLKTGGENGYTFGSGTRLTVV.